The rows below give T cell receptor beta chains drawn from one sample of a study of low-dose radiotherapy and immunotherapy resistance in tumors. MiXCR, applied by TCRdb to the reads, yields one record per CDR3 protein. The table lists some 52,000 distinct CDR3 sequences, approximately 33% of them singletons. The sample here was PBMCs, taken after low-dose radiotherapy plus immunotherapy. The receptors were gathered from a male donor with rectosigmoid adenocarcinoma. The CDR3 runs from the conserved cysteine through the conserved F or W. The order of the fields is D gene, V gene, clone size, J gene, CDR3 protein, CDR3 DNA. A D gene is named only where the DNA matches it firmly. Clone size is given for some rows only: seen once, a few or many times, or a class if the clone is expanded.

.	TRBV11-3	many	TRBJ1-6	CASSPPTLHF	TGTGCCAGCAGCCCCCCGACCCTCCACTTT
.	TRBV7-9	.	TRBJ2-1	CASSRVRQERPYNEQFF	TGTGCCAGCAGCCGAGTGAGACAGGAGAGACCATACAATGAGCAGTTCTTC
.	TRBV6-5	.	TRBJ1-4	CASSYGRQRIVEKLFF	TGTGCCAGCAGTTACGGAAGACAGCGAATCGTGGAAAAACTGTTTTTT
.	TRBV7-2	many	TRBJ1-3	CASSFSGRFSGNTIYF	TGTGCCAGCAGCTTCTCGGGGAGGTTCTCTGGAAACACCATATATTTT
.	TRBV6-2/TRBV6-3	many	TRBJ1-1	CASSLGPGTEAFF	TGTGCCAGCAGTTTAGGCCCGGGCACTGAAGCTTTCTTT
.	TRBV5-4	.	TRBJ2-1	CASSLDGTGVDEQFF	TGTGCCAGCAGCTTGGATGGGACCGGGGTGGATGAGCAGTTCTTC
TRBD2	TRBV9	many	TRBJ2-7	CASSVAGGTYEQYF	TGTGCCAGCAGCGTAGCGGGGGGGACCTACGAGCAGTACTTC
.	TRBV29-1	few	TRBJ2-7	CSVDSGSYEQYF	TGCAGCGTTGATAGCGGCTCCTACGAGCAGTACTTC
.	TRBV29-1	.	TRBJ1-1	CSVASGQDTEAFF	TGCAGCGTAGCATCCGGGCAGGACACTGAAGCTTTCTTT
TRBD2	TRBV3-1	many	TRBJ2-1	CASSQDSLAGGPANYNEQFF	TGTGCCAGCAGCCAAGACAGTCTAGCGGGAGGCCCAGCCAACTACAATGAGCAGTTCTTC
TRBD2	TRBV7-7	.	TRBJ2-5	CASSLIAGEFETQYF	TGTGCCAGCAGCTTAATAGCGGGAGAGTTTGAGACCCAGTACTTC
.	TRBV10-2	.	TRBJ2-2	CASTPGLNTGELFF	TGCGCCAGTACTCCGGGACTTAACACCGGGGAGCTGTTTTTT
TRBD1	TRBV11-2	medium-sized	TRBJ2-1	CASSLGWGQKYNEQFF	TGTGCCAGCAGCTTAGGGTGGGGACAGAAGTACAATGAGCAGTTCTTC
TRBD1	TRBV10-3	many	TRBJ1-2	CAIGPGGPNYGYTF	TGTGCCATCGGACCAGGGGGCCCCAATTATGGCTACACCTTC
.	TRBV28	many	TRBJ1-5	CASSPPRRSGNQPQHF	TGTGCCAGCAGTCCGCCCCGGAGATCGGGCAATCAGCCCCAGCATTTT
.	TRBV21-1	.	TRBJ1-5	CASSKGGRGGNQPQHF	TGTGCCAGCAGCAAAGGGGGCCGGGGCGGCAATCAGCCCCAGCATTTT
.	TRBV4-2	many	TRBJ2-1	CASTDGVEQFF	TGTGCCAGCACCGACGGGGTTGAGCAGTTCTTC
.	TRBV28	.	TRBJ2-7	CATLGLPPTMQYF	TGTGCCACCCTCGGACTGCCACCTACGATGCAGTACTTC
TRBD1	TRBV28	few	TRBJ2-1	CASSLLDGPGQHNEQFF	TGTGCCAGCAGTTTATTGGACGGTCCGGGACAGCACAATGAGCAGTTCTTC
TRBD1	TRBV5-1	many	TRBJ2-7	CASSWDSSYEQYF	TGCGCCAGCAGCTGGGACAGTTCCTACGAGCAGTACTTC
TRBD2	TRBV4-3	many	TRBJ2-3	CASSQDLAGGPKSTDTQYF	TGCGCCAGCAGCCAAGATCTAGCGGGAGGGCCTAAATCCACAGATACGCAGTATTTT
TRBD2	TRBV5-1	.	TRBJ2-1	CASSSFSGSDEQFF	TGCGCCAGCAGCTCCTTTAGCGGGAGCGATGAGCAGTTCTTC
.	TRBV9	few	TRBJ1-5	CASSVDGANQPQHF	TGTGCCAGCAGCGTAGACGGAGCCAATCAGCCCCAGCATTTT
.	TRBV6-2/TRBV6-3	many	TRBJ1-4	CASSSARGTNEKLFF	TGTGCCAGCAGTTCTGCCCGGGGAACTAATGAAAAACTGTTTTTT
.	TRBV6-6	many	TRBJ1-5	CASSYLPDLGQPQHF	TGTGCCAGCAGTTACCTCCCAGACCTGGGGCAGCCCCAGCATTTT
TRBD1	TRBV27	many	TRBJ2-4	CASSPRDRKNIQYF	TGTGCCAGCAGCCCCCGGGACAGAAAAAACATTCAGTACTTC
.	TRBV5-1	.	TRBJ1-2	CASSPSPGNYGYTF	TGCGCCAGCAGCCCAAGCCCCGGGAACTATGGCTACACCTTC
.	TRBV6-2/TRBV6-3	many	TRBJ1-6	CASSYSKGSPLHF	TGTGCCAGCAGTTACTCCAAGGGTTCACCCCTCCACTTT
.	TRBV6-2/TRBV6-3	.	TRBJ2-3	CASSDPRGRAGTDTQYF	TGTGCCAGCAGTGATCCCCGTGGCAGGGCGGGCACAGATACGCAGTATTTT
.	TRBV28	many	TRBJ1-1	CASSPQGYMNTEAFF	TGTGCCAGCAGTCCACAAGGTTACATGAACACTGAAGCTTTCTTT
TRBD2	TRBV9	.	TRBJ2-3	CASSVTGTRRNTDTQYF	TGTGCCAGCAGCGTCACCGGGACTAGACGAAACACAGATACGCAGTATTTT
.	TRBV5-6	.	TRBJ1-1	CASSSTSNTEAFF	TGTGCCAGCAGCTCGACATCGAACACTGAAGCTTTCTTT
.	TRBV10-3	.	TRBJ2-7	CATWDTRAYEQYF	TGTGCCACTTGGGACACTCGGGCCTACGAGCAGTACTTC
.	TRBV29-1	many	TRBJ2-1	CSSSVTYNEQFF	TGCAGCTCTAGCGTCACCTACAATGAGCAGTTCTTC
.	TRBV28	.	TRBJ2-4	CASSGQLAKNIQYF	TGTGCCAGCAGTGGGCAGCTAGCCAAAAACATTCAGTACTTC
.	TRBV7-2	many	TRBJ1-4	CASRGAADEKLFF	TGTGCCAGCAGGGGGGCCGCAGATGAAAAACTGTTTTTT
.	TRBV4-2	medium-sized	TRBJ2-5	CASSQDSEETQYF	TGTGCCAGCAGCCAAGATTCGGAGGAGACCCAGTACTTC
.	TRBV7-6	many	TRBJ2-7	CASSSLTSIEQYF	TGTGCCAGCAGCTCCCTAACTAGTATCGAGCAGTACTTC
.	TRBV7-2	many	TRBJ2-1	CASRLPTEVNEQFF	TGTGCCAGCAGGCTGCCGACTGAAGTTAATGAGCAGTTCTTC
.	TRBV5-1	.	TRBJ2-2	CASSLDRETGELFF	TGCGCCAGCAGCTTGGACAGGGAAACCGGGGAGCTGTTTTTT
TRBD1	TRBV20-1	many	TRBJ1-6	CSATRWDRGTSPLHF	TGCAGTGCTACGAGATGGGACAGGGGGACGTCACCCCTCCACTTT
.	TRBV18	few	TRBJ2-7	CASSPGVGTPGEQYF	TGTGCCAGCTCACCAGGAGTGGGAACCCCTGGCGAGCAGTACTTC
.	TRBV4-1	many	TRBJ2-7	CASSQLFFPDYEQYF	TGCGCCAGCAGCCAATTATTTTTCCCCGACTACGAGCAGTACTTC
TRBD1	TRBV18	many	TRBJ1-1	CASSPLEGADTEAFF	TGTGCCAGCTCACCTCTCGAGGGGGCCGACACTGAAGCTTTCTTT
.	TRBV6-8	.	TRBJ1-2	CASSKAGGPPGYTF	TGTGCCAGCAGCAAAGCCGGGGGGCCCCCAGGCTACACCTTC
TRBD2	TRBV4-2	many	TRBJ2-3	CASSPGLAGADTQYF	TGTGCCAGCAGCCCCGGACTAGCGGGGGCAGATACGCAGTATTTT
.	TRBV7-2	many	TRBJ2-5	CASSLESATQYF	TGTGCCAGCAGCTTAGAGTCAGCGACCCAGTACTTC
.	TRBV20-1	many	TRBJ1-4	CSAREVTVAEKLFF	TGCAGTGCTAGAGAGGTGACGGTGGCGGAAAAACTGTTTTTT
.	TRBV2	once	TRBJ2-3	CASSLSSGKGTDTQYF	TGCGCCAGCAGCTTGAGCTCTGGGAAGGGGACAGATACGCAGTATTTT
.	TRBV12-3/TRBV12-4	many	TRBJ1-5	CASSLMSNNQPQHF	TGTGCCAGCAGTTTAATGTCCAACAATCAGCCCCAGCATTTT
.	TRBV6-1	.	TRBJ2-6	CASSERQGFGANVLTF	TGTGCCAGCAGTGAACGGCAGGGCTTTGGGGCCAACGTCCTGACTTTC
.	TRBV28	many	TRBJ1-5	CASRNLGSRNQPQHF	TGTGCCAGCAGGAACCTCGGCAGCCGCAATCAGCCCCAGCATTTT
TRBD1	TRBV13	.	TRBJ1-1	CASSSLLQGRNTEAFF	TGTGCCAGCAGCTCACTCCTACAGGGGCGGAACACTGAAGCTTTCTTT
.	TRBV2	many	TRBJ2-6	CASRSFGTGANVLTF	TGTGCCAGCAGATCATTTGGCACTGGGGCCAACGTCCTGACTTTC
TRBD1	TRBV6-2/TRBV6-3	.	TRBJ2-3	CASRPGQTTDTQYF	TGTGCCAGCAGGCCGGGACAGACCACAGATACGCAGTATTTT
.	TRBV11-2	.	TRBJ2-6	CASSLVGANVLTF	TGTGCCAGCAGCTTAGTGGGGGCCAACGTCCTGACTTTC
.	TRBV6-2/TRBV6-3	many	TRBJ2-3	CASSPGTISDTQYF	TGTGCCAGCAGCCCCGGGACCATATCGGATACGCAGTATTTT
.	TRBV7-3	many	TRBJ2-7	CASSQAQGPYEQYF	TGTGCCAGCAGCCAAGCCCAGGGCCCCTACGAGCAGTACTTC
.	TRBV5-5	.	TRBJ1-5	CASSFNGRAQPQHF	TGTGCCAGCAGCTTTAACGGCAGGGCCCAGCCCCAGCATTTT